These 28 T cell receptor beta chains were sequenced from one sample in a study of response to subunit inactivated influenza vaccine. MiXCR, run by TCRdb on the RT-PCR reads, gives a single entry per CDR3 protein. Seen here are around 530,000 distinct CDR3 sequences, over 9.5% observed once, and the top ten hold 10%. This sample comprised PBMCs from blood, obtained on the day of vaccination. The receptors shown here come from a man aged 45-60 years who received an inactivated influenza vaccine.

The V and J genes are TRBV7-2 and TRBJ1-2; weak D call: TRBD1 (5 bases). This CDR3 contains 13 residues. From germline, CDR1 is SGHTA and CDR2 FQGNSA. Trimming shortened V by 2 bases and J by 7 bases, and 11 bases separated the two germline ends. The CDR3 spells CASSLFGGVGYTF. CDR3 DNA sequence: TGTGCCAGCAGCTTATTTGGGGGAGTTGGCTACACCTTC.

This chain connects TRBV4-3 to TRBJ2-1; D not resolved. Trimming pared 0 bases from V and 9 bases from J, leaving 15 bases between. The CDR3 spans 15 residues. Germline values: CDR1 LGHNA, CDR2 YSLEER. The CDR3 here is CASSQDHSGFGEQFF. For the CDR3, the DNA is TGCGCCAGCAGCCAAGATCACTCCGGGTTTGGTGAGCAGTTCTTC.

V and J are TRBV3-1 and TRBJ2-7, with 9 nucleotides matching TRBD1. The CDR3 totals 16 residues. Trimming removed 1 base from V and 1 base from J; junction bases left unmatched: 5. Per the germline V gene, CDR1 is LGHDT and CDR2 is YNNKEL (reference sequence). The CDR3 reads CASSQVFGQGSYEQYF. The CDR3 nucleotides are TGTGCCAGCAGCCAAGTGTTCGGACAGGGGTCCTACGAGCAGTACTTC.

The rearrangement uses TRBV2 and TRBJ1-1; no clear D gene. The CDR3 is 11 amino acids. Trimming removed 3 bases from V and 7 bases from J, with 6 bases in between. Germline-derived CDR1 and CDR2 are SNHLY and FYNNEI. CDR3 sequence reads: CASSEVIEAFF. The CDR3 DNA sequence: TGTGCCAGCAGTGAGGTAATTGAAGCTTTCTTT.

V and J are TRBV19 and TRBJ2-1; 9 bases map to TRBD2. The CDR3 consists of 16 residues. Germline CDR1 is LNHDA and CDR2 is SQIVND (reference sequence). V lost 8 bases to trimming and J lost 4 bases; unmatched junction nucleotides: 12. CDR3 nucleotide sequence: TGTGCCAGTTTGCCTAGCGGGATACAACGTTACAATGAGCAGTTCTTC. It yields the protein CASLPSGIQRYNEQFF.

The chain combines TRBV7-2 with TRBJ2-1; D perhaps matches TRBD2 (5 bases). Deletions cut 4 bases from V and 6 bases from J, with 19 bases between. From germline, CDR1 is SGHTA and CDR2 FQGNSA. The CDR3 contains 16 residues. The CDR3 protein is CASSWRGSAQINEQFF. In DNA, the CDR3 is TGTGCCAGCAGCTGGCGAGGTAGCGCGCAAATCAATGAGCAGTTCTTC.

This chain connects TRBV12-3 or TRBV12-4 to TRBJ1-4; tentatively, D is TRBD1 (6 bases). Trimming pared 6 bases from V and 8 bases from J, leaving 16 bases between. CDR3 length: 14 residues. The CDR3 reads CASSAGTPNEKLFF. For the CDR3, the DNA is TGTGCCAGCAGCGCCGGGACACCGAACGAAAAACTGTTTTTT.

This clonotype was detected a few times. The V call is TRBV7-9, the J call TRBJ2-7; 8 bases map to TRBD2. There are 12 residues in the CDR3. Germline assignment: CDR1 SEHNR and CDR2 FQNEAQ (reference sequence). CDR3 DNA: TGTGCTTGCGGGGGGCAGCGACACGAGCAGTACTTC. This codes for CACGGQRHEQYF.

On this clonotype itself: Germline and junction disagree at one end, which may indicate a read error. V usage is TRBV10-3 and J usage is TRBJ2-3; D might be TRBD2 (6 bases). Germline V CDR1 and CDR2: ENHRY, SYGVKD. CDR3 length equals 12 residues. The CDR3 DNA follows: TGTGCCATCAGTGACGGGGAGGTCAACAGGCGTTTT. Encoded protein: CAISDGEVNRRF.

The gene calls are TRBV9 and TRBJ2-1; D might be TRBD2 (5 bases). CDR1 is SGDLS, CDR2 YYNGEE, per germline. Trimming shortened V by 3 bases and J by 4 bases, and 14 bases separated the two germline ends. The CDR3 length is 15 residues. The CDR3 sequence is CASSARGSGYNEQFF. In DNA, the CDR3 is TGTGCCAGCAGCGCCCGGGGTTCTGGTTACAATGAGCAGTTCTTC.

This clonotype was seen only a few times. This chain connects TRBV29-1 to TRBJ1-2, with D possibly TRBD1 on 6 matching bases. The CDR3 has 13 amino acids. Germline V gene data show CDR1 as SQVTM and CDR2 as ANQGSEA. Trimming stripped 7 bases from V and 4 bases from J, with 16 bases between. CDR3 in DNA: TGCAGCGGGGGAAATTTAGGGGGCTATGGCTACACCTTC. Protein product: CSGGNLGGYGYTF.

This clonotype has a handful of counts. The rearrangement links TRBV7-3 to TRBJ2-1; D might be TRBD2 (6 bases). CDR1 is SGHTA, CDR2 FQGTGA, per germline. Trimming took 4 bases from V and 0 from J, leaving 16 bases between them. The CDR3 covers 17 residues. CDR3 DNA: TGTGCCAGCAGCTCCACCGGGGACTTGAACTCCTACAATGAGCAGTTCTTC. Residues: CASSSTGDLNSYNEQFF.

This clonotype was seen repeatedly, ten times or more. The chain is built from TRBV28 and TRBJ2-1; D perhaps matches TRBD2 (6 bases). Deletions cut 10 bases from V and 6 bases from J, with 16 bases between. Looked up from germline, CDR1 is MDHEN and CDR2 is SYDVKM. The CDR3 runs 13 residues. The CDR3 bases are TGTGCCACCCCGGGAGACGGAGGCAATGAGCAGTTCTTC. It translates to CATPGDGGNEQFF.

This clonotype showed up just a few times. This chain connects TRBV6-1 to TRBJ2-2; 8 nucleotides agree with TRBD1. CDR3 length equals 15 residues. V lost 6 bases, J lost 3 bases, and 6 bases stayed unmatched. Per germline, CDR1 MNHNS and CDR2 SASEGT. The DNA of the CDR3 is TGTGCCAGCAGGGTGGGGACAGGTCACACCGGGGAGCTGTTTTTT. This encodes CASRVGTGHTGELFF.

The sample holds many counts of this clonotype. Here the CDR3 DNA reads TGTGCCAGCAGCCGTAGCGGGTGGCCCTACGAGCAGTACTTC. It specifies CASSRSGWPYEQYF. The V and J genes are TRBV7-2 and TRBJ2-7, with 7 bases identical to TRBD2. Unmatched junction bases numbered 6, after V lost 5 bases and J lost 2 bases. The CDR3 runs 14 residues. Germline V CDR1 and CDR2: SGHTA, FQGNSA.

This clonotype was detected only a few times. V and J are TRBV9 and TRBJ2-1, with 7 bases matching TRBD1. V lost 0 bases to trimming and J lost 3 bases; unmatched junction nucleotides: 3. The CDR3 is made up of 15 amino acids. Germline V lookup: CDR1 SGDLS, CDR2 YYNGEE. CDR3 coding DNA: TGTGCCAGCAGCGTAGACGGGACAGTCTACAATGAGCAGTTCTTC. Translated, it gives CASSVDGTVYNEQFF.

This chain uses TRBV9 with TRBJ1-5; weak D call: TRBD1 (6 bases). CDR3 length: 15 residues. V shed 0 bases and J shed 4 bases, with 11 bases lying between them. Germline values: CDR1 SGDLS, CDR2 YYNGEE. The CDR3 here is CASSVEGQFNQPQHF. The CDR3 DNA follows: TGTGCCAGCAGCGTAGAGGGACAATTTAATCAGCCCCAGCATTTT.

This chain uses TRBV19 with TRBJ2-7; 7 bases agree with TRBD2. Looked up from germline, CDR1 is LNHDA and CDR2 is SQIVND (reference sequence). The CDR3 has 13 residues. V was pared by 5 bases and J by 2 bases, with 3 bases of the junction left unmatched. CDR3 loop: CASSAGLTYEQYF. The CDR3 DNA follows: TGTGCCAGTAGTGCGGGACTAACCTACGAGCAGTACTTC.

J is TRBJ2-4 and V is TRBV7-9; no reliable D call. Trimming shortened V by 0 bases and J by 4 bases, and 7 bases separated the two germline ends. The V gene's germline CDR1 is SEHNR and CDR2 FQNEAQ (reference sequence). This CDR3 has 14 amino acids. CDR3 nucleotide sequence: TGTGCCAGCAGCTTAGCTGAGAGGAAAAACATTCAGTACTTC. Its protein is CASSLAERKNIQYF.

This clonotype occurred many times. CDR3 sequence reads: CASSPLLPDTQYF. As DNA, the CDR3 is TGTGCCAGCAGCCCTCTTCTGCCAGATACGCAGTATTTT. The chain employs TRBV7-8 and TRBJ2-3; no reliable D call. Germline CDR1 SGHVS, CDR2 FQNEAQ. This CDR3 is built from 13 residues. V dropped 5 bases and J dropped 4 bases, with 10 bases sitting between them.

This clonotype was observed many times. The chain joins TRBV7-8 to TRBJ2-7; no clear D gene. The CDR3 extends over 12 amino acids. Trimming cost V 7 bases and J 3 bases, with 10 bases left between them. CDR1 is SGHVS and CDR2 is FQNEAQ in the germline V gene. CDR3 bases: TGTGCCAGCAAAACCGGTTTCTACGAGCAGTACTTC. As protein: CASKTGFYEQYF.

The chain uses TRBV5-6 and TRBJ2-5; D remains ambiguous. Germline assignment: CDR1 SGHDT and CDR2 YYEEEE. V was trimmed by 3 bases and J by 3 bases, leaving 9 bases between them. The CDR3 spans 13 residues. The CDR3 nucleotides read TGTGCCAGCAGCTGGTGGTCTGAAGAGACCCAGTACTTC. Amino acids: CASSWWSEETQYF.

This clonotype appeared a single time. The chain joins TRBV4-3 to TRBJ2-5; 7 nucleotides agree with TRBD1. With 0 bases clipped from V and 2 bases from J, the junction kept 6 bases outside the gene matches. There are 16 residues in the CDR3. Germline V gene sequence: CDR1 LGHNA, CDR2 YSLEER. The CDR3, as DNA: TGCGCCAGCAGCCAAGATCCGGGCAGGGGGCAAGAGACCCAGTACTTC. This gives the protein CASSQDPGRGQETQYF.

In this sample, this clonotype turned up a few times. This chain uses TRBV12-3 or TRBV12-4 with TRBJ2-5, with 9 nucleotides matching TRBD2. This CDR3 contains 15 residues. The junction had 6 bases not matched to a gene; V was cut back by 5 bases and J by 2 bases. The CDR3 coding sequence is TGTGCCAGCAGTCAGACTAGCGGAGAACAAGAGACCCAGTACTTC. This codes for CASSQTSGEQETQYF.

CDR3 nucleotides: TGTGCCAGCAGTCGCAGGGATGCGGGCACAGATACGCAGTATTTT. It is translated as CASSRRDAGTDTQYF. This chain links TRBV27 with TRBJ2-3, with D perhaps TRBD1 (5 bases). V was trimmed by 5 bases and J by 1 base, leaving 13 bases between them. This CDR3 has 15 residues. Germline V gives CDR1 MNHEY, CDR2 SMNVEV (reference sequence).

The V call is TRBV6-1, the J call TRBJ1-5; 10 bases are a match to TRBD1. The CDR3 runs to 15 residues. CDR1 is MNHNS, CDR2 SASEGT, per germline. V was clipped by 6 bases and J by 6 bases; unmatched bases: 8. The CDR3 here is CASRGTGAPGQPQHF. CDR3 nucleotides: TGTGCCAGCAGGGGGACAGGGGCCCCGGGTCAGCCCCAGCATTTT.

The rearrangement uses TRBV6-5 and TRBJ2-7, with 11 bases identical to TRBD2. Germline assignment: CDR1 MNHEY and CDR2 SVGAGI. This CDR3 is built from 17 residues. The ends lost 2 bases at V and 6 bases at J; junction bases unmatched: 12. The DNA for the CDR3 is TGTGCCAGCAGTTACCAGGGTAGCGGGAGGGCCTTGATCGAGCAGTACTTC. This codes for CASSYQGSGRALIEQYF.

The chain recombines TRBV10-3 with TRBJ1-2; D gene ambiguous. The CDR3 runs to 14 residues. Deletions cut 4 bases from V and 2 bases from J, with 11 bases between. The germline gives CDR1 ENHRY, CDR2 SYGVKD. As DNA, the CDR3 is TGTGCCATCAGTGGCTCGGACCGCAACTATGGCTACACCTTC. Encoded protein: CAISGSDRNYGYTF.